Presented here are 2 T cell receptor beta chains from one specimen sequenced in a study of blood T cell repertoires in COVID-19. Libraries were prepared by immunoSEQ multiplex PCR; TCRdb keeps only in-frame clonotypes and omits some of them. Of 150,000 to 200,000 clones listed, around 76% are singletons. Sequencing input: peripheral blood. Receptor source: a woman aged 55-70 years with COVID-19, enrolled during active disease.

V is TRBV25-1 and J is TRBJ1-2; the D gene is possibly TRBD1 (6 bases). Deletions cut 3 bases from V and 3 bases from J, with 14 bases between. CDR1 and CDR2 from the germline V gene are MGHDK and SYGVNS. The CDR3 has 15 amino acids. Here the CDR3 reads CASSDVGGQDYGYTF. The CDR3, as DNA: TGTGCCAGCAGTGACGTCGGGGGGCAGGACTATGGCTACACCTTC.

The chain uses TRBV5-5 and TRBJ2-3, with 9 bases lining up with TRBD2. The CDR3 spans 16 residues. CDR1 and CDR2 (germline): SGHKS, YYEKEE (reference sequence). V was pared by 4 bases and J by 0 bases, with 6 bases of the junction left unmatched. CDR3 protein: CASSPLAGSSTDTQYF. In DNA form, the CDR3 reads TGTGCCAGCAGCCCACTAGCGGGCTCTAGCACAGATACGCAGTATTTT.